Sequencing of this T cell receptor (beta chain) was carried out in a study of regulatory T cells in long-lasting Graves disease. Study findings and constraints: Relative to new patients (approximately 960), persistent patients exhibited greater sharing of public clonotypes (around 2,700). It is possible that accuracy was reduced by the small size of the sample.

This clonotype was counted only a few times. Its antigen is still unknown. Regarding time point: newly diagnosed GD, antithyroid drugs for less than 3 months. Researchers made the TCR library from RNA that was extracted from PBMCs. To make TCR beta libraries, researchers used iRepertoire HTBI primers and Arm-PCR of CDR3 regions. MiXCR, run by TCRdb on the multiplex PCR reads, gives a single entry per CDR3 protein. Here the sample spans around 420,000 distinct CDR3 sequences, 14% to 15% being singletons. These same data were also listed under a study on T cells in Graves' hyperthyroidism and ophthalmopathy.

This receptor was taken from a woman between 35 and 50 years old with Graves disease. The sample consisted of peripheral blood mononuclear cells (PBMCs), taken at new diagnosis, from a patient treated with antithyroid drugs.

CDR3 residues: CSVEDLQGASNIQYF. Here the CDR3 DNA reads TGCAGCGTTGAAGATCTCCAGGGGGCATCAAACATTCAGTACTTC. The V gene is TRBV29-1, the J gene TRBJ2-4; 8 bases are a match to TRBD1. This CDR3 region has 15 residues. In germline, CDR1 is SQVTM, CDR2 ANQGSEA. V lost 0 bases, J lost 6 bases, and 7 bases stayed unmatched.